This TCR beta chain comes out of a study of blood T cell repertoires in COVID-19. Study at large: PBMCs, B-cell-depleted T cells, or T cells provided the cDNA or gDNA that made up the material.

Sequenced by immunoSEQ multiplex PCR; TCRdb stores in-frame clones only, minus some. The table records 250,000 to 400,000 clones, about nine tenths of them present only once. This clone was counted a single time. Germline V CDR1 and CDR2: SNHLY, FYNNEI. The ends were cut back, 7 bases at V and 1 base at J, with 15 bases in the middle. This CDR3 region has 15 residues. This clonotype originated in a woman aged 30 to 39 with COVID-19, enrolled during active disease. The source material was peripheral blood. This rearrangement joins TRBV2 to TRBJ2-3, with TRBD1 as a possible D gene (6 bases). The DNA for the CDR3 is TGTGCCAGCAAGTATTTCTCAGGGGGCACAGATACGCAGTATTTT. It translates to CASKYFSGGTDTQYF.